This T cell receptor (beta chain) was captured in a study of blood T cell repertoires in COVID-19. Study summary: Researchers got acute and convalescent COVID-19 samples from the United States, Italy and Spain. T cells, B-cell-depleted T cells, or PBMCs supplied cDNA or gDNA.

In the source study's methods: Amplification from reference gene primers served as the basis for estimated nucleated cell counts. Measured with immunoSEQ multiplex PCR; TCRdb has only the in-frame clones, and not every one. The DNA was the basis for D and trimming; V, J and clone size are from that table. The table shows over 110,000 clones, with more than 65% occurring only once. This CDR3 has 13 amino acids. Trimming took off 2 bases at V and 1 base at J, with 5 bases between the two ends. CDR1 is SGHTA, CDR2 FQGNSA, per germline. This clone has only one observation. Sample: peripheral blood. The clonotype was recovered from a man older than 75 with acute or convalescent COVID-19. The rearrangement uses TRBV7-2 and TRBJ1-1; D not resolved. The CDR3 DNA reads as TGTGCCAGCAGCTTATACGGGAACACTGAAGCTTTCTTT. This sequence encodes CASSLYGNTEAFF.